The 32 T cell receptor beta chains listed next were all sequenced from one sample in a study of spatial heterogeneity in lung cancer. TCRdb redid the calling of the 5' RACE reads with MiXCR, one entry per CDR3 protein. This table holds tens of thousands of distinct CDR3 sequences, roughly an eighth found once. Time point indicated: sample taken at primary tumor resection. Sequencing was performed on whole RNA extracted from tumor and nontumor lung tissue, or from frozen PBMC, and the material was left unsorted. The sequencing here drew on PBMCs, taken at surgery. The origin of the receptors is a male donor with early-stage non-small cell lung cancer.

This clonotype was counted at least ten times. As DNA, the CDR3 is TGTGCCAGCAGTTCTCGGACTAGCGGGAGACCGTGGACAGATACGCAGTATTTT. Translating it yields CASSSRTSGRPWTDTQYF. This sequence joins TRBV28 and TRBJ2-3; 13 bases are a match to TRBD2. The germline V gene encodes CDR1 MDHEN and CDR2 SYDVKM. The CDR3 is made up of 18 amino acids. V was clipped by 4 bases and J by 3 bases; unmatched bases: 10.

This clonotype was observed a handful of times. The V and J genes are TRBV4-3 and TRBJ1-2; D gene unclear. Trimming stripped 0 bases from V and 5 bases from J, with 10 bases between. The germline gives CDR1 LGHNA, CDR2 YSLEER. The length of the CDR3 is 14 residues. CDR3 loop: CASSQDPVYYGYTF. The CDR3 DNA reads as TGCGCCAGCAGCCAAGATCCAGTTTATTATGGCTACACCTTC.

The gene calls are TRBV6-1 and TRBJ1-1; D is undetermined. The CDR3 runs 10 residues. V was cut by 6 bases and J by 3 bases, with 2 bases left in between. Germline lookup yields CDR1 MNHNS and CDR2 SASEGT. CDR3 residues: CASRDTEAFF. The DNA of the CDR3 is TGTGCCAGCAGGGACACTGAAGCTTTCTTT.

This sequence joins TRBV5-1 and TRBJ1-3; D is undetermined. The CDR3 is 16 amino acids. In germline, CDR1 is SGHRS, CDR2 YFSETQ. Trimming cost V 3 bases and J 0 bases, with 13 bases left between them. This CDR3 reads CASSSGRASSGNTIYF. CDR3 nucleotides: TGCGCCAGCAGCTCGGGAAGGGCGAGCTCTGGAAACACCATATATTTT.

The genes are TRBV7-6 and TRBJ2-5; D not certain. The germline CDR1 and CDR2 sequences are SGHVS and FNYEAQ. The CDR3 runs to 13 residues. V lost 2 bases and J lost 1, with 5 bases in between. The CDR3 spells CASSLPAQETQYF. The CDR3 nucleotides read TGTGCCAGCAGCTTACCAGCCCAAGAGACCCAGTACTTC.

This chain connects TRBV7-8 to TRBJ2-2; the match to TRBD2 covers 13 bases. J lost 8 bases, V lost 5 bases, and 8 bases had no gene match. The germline V gene encodes CDR1 SGHVS and CDR2 FQNEAQ. CDR3 size: 16 residues. In nucleotides, the CDR3 is TGTGCCAGCAGCGCCCGGACTAGCGGGAGTTCGGGGGAGCTGTTTTTT. Residues: CASSARTSGSSGELFF.

The rearrangement joins TRBV20-1 to TRBJ1-2; D is perhaps TRBD1 (5 bases). CDR1 is DFQATT and CDR2 is SNEGSKA in the germline V gene (reference sequence). V was trimmed by 6 bases and J by 0 bases, leaving 20 bases between them. The CDR3 has 16 residues. In nucleotides, the CDR3 is TGCAGTGCGCCGTTGACGGGACGGCAAACTAACTATGGCTACACCTTC. This sequence encodes CSAPLTGRQTNYGYTF.

This clonotype was detected only a few times. This chain joins TRBV29-1 and TRBJ2-7; D is ambiguous. Germline V lookup: CDR1 SQVTM, CDR2 ANQGSEA. The length of the CDR3 is 12 residues. Trimming removed 3 bases at V and 2 bases at J, with 8 bases between. The CDR3, as DNA: TGCAGCGTTGAGGTGGCAACCTACGAGCAGTACTTC. It translates to CSVEVATYEQYF.

This chain uses TRBV5-1 with TRBJ2-3; 16 bases align to TRBD2. The CDR3 covers 20 residues. Germline loops: CDR1 SGHRS, CDR2 YFSETQ. V shed 4 bases, J shed 2 bases, and the junction held 13 bases outside the gene matches. CDR3 in amino acids: CASSVAPGTSGRAATDTQYF. CDR3 sequence (DNA): TGCGCCAGCAGCGTGGCACCCGGGACTAGCGGGAGGGCCGCCACAGATACGCAGTATTTT. Complete variable domain (other parts from reference TRBV5-1 and TRBJ2-3): KAGVTQTPRYLIKTRGQQVTLSCSPISGHRSVSWYQQTPGQGLQFLFEYFSETQRNKGNFPGRFSGRQFSNSRSEMNVSTLELGDSALYLCASSVAPGTSGRAATDTQYFGPGTRLTVL.

This clonotype was counted at least ten times. V is TRBV28 and J is TRBJ1-5, with D unresolved. Germline CDR1 reads MDHEN; CDR2 reads SYDVKM. V gave up 7 bases and J gave up 0 bases, with 10 bases separating them. This CDR3 is built from 14 residues. The CDR3 sequence is CASNQLNSNQPQHF. The CDR3 bases are TGTGCCAGCAATCAGTTGAATAGCAATCAGCCCCAGCATTTT.

This clonotype appeared many times. The genes are TRBV7-9 and TRBJ2-3; possible D gene TRBD2, 6 bases. CDR1 and CDR2 from the germline V gene are SEHNR and FQNEAQ (reference sequence). The germline V and J ends were trimmed by 0 bases and 3 bases, with 10 bases remaining between them. This CDR3 comprises 15 residues. This chain's CDR3 is CASSLARGGTDTQYF. In DNA form, the CDR3 reads TGTGCCAGCAGCTTAGCGCGGGGCGGGACAGATACGCAGTATTTT.

This clonotype was picked up a small number of times. The rearrangement links TRBV5-1 to TRBJ2-2; 14 positions agree with TRBD2. The germline V gene has CDR1 SGHRS and CDR2 YFSETQ. Losses at the gene ends were 3 bases for V and 5 bases for J; bases not matched to a gene: 6. The CDR3 spans 17 residues. CDR3 amino acids: CASSSGTSGRKTGELFF. DNA for the CDR3: TGCGCCAGCAGCTCCGGGACTAGCGGGAGAAAAACCGGGGAGCTGTTTTTT. Variable domain in full (rest from reference TRBV5-1 and TRBJ2-2): KAGVTQTPRYLIKTRGQQVTLSCSPISGHRSVSWYQQTPGQGLQFLFEYFSETQRNKGNFPGRFSGRQFSNSRSEMNVSTLELGDSALYLCASSSGTSGRKTGELFFGEGSRLTVL.

The chain carries TRBV5-6 and TRBJ2-7; 14 nucleotides align to TRBD2. Germline V gene data show CDR1 as SGHDT and CDR2 as YYEEEE. J was trimmed by 4 bases and V by 3 bases; bases with no gene match: 9. This CDR3 contains 17 residues. CDR3 nucleotides: TGTGCCAGCAGCTCTCTCGGACTAGCGGGAGGACCTTACGAGCAGTACTTC. This translates into CASSSLGLAGGPYEQYF.

The chain is built from TRBV12-3 or TRBV12-4 and TRBJ1-5; 9 bases match TRBD1. The length of the CDR3 is 15 residues. The trim removed 6 bases at V and 1 base at J, leaving 4 bases unmatched. The CDR3 sequence is CASRLGTGSNQPQHF. The CDR3 nucleotides are TGTGCCAGCAGACTCGGGACAGGGAGCAATCAGCCCCAGCATTTT.

The chain employs TRBV7-2 and TRBJ2-7; D possibly matches TRBD1 or TRBD2 (5 bases each). Between the trimmed V and J ends, which lost 4 bases and 0 bases, there was a span of 16 bases. Germline lookup yields CDR1 SGHTA and CDR2 FQGNSA. The CDR3 runs 16 residues. The CDR3 loop reads CASSSGDRMSSYEQYF. Here the CDR3 DNA reads TGTGCCAGCAGCTCTGGGGACCGTATGAGCTCCTACGAGCAGTACTTC.

The table lists this clonotype with a few counts. The chain employs TRBV29-1 and TRBJ2-3; 7 bases are shared with TRBD2. Trimming took 3 bases from V and 1 from J; bases not matched to a gene: 1. The CDR3 has 13 amino acids. Germline V gene data show CDR1 as SQVTM and CDR2 as ANQGSEA. The CDR3 DNA reads as TGCAGCGTTGAGGCGGGGGGCACAGATACGCAGTATTTT. This codes for CSVEAGGTDTQYF.

The table lists this clonotype with many counts. This chain connects TRBV2 to TRBJ1-1; D remains ambiguous. The V end was cut by 5 bases, the J end by 1 base, with 8 bases between. Looked up from germline, CDR1 is SNHLY and CDR2 is FYNNEI. This CDR3 has 13 residues. CDR3 amino acids: CASSYRPNTEAFF. CDR3 nucleotide sequence: TGTGCCAGCAGTTACCGGCCGAACACTGAAGCTTTCTTT.

This clonotype has at least ten counts. This chain connects TRBV23-1 to TRBJ2-7; a possible D gene is TRBD1 (6 bases). TRBV23-1 belongs to the ORF category, with a function that is uncertain. CDR3 length: 15 residues. V lost 8 bases, J lost 3 bases, and 20 bases lay in between. CDR3 loop: CASRLPPGHLYEQYF. In DNA form, the CDR3 reads TGCGCCAGCCGGCTTCCGCCGGGACACCTCTACGAGCAGTACTTC.

The V gene is TRBV3-1, the J gene TRBJ2-5, with 9 bases lining up with TRBD2. This CDR3 spans 15 amino acids. CDR1 is LGHDT, CDR2 YNNKEL, per germline (reference sequence). V was clipped by 1 base and J by 8 bases; unmatched bases: 8. The CDR3, as DNA: TGTGCCAGCAGCCAAGGCGCGACTAGCGGAGTAACCCAGTACTTC. This sequence encodes CASSQGATSGVTQYF.

This clonotype was seen a handful of times. The rearrangement links TRBV3-1 to TRBJ2-7; D gene unclear. The V and J ends lost 4 bases and 3 bases respectively, with 7 bases between them. The germline V gene encodes CDR1 LGHDT and CDR2 YNNKEL (reference sequence). The CDR3 runs to 12 residues. The CDR3: CASSLHNYEQYF. In DNA form, the CDR3 reads TGTGCCAGCAGCCTTCACAACTACGAGCAGTACTTC.

This clonotype occurred a few times. The chain is built from TRBV28 and TRBJ2-7; the D gene is possibly TRBD1 (5 bases). V gave up 5 bases and J gave up 9 bases, with 17 bases separating them. The germline V gene has CDR1 MDHEN and CDR2 SYDVKM. This CDR3 spans 13 amino acids. CDR3 DNA sequence: TGTGCCAGCAGTCCAGGGTACTCGTGGGTGCAGTACTTC. It translates to CASSPGYSWVQYF.

This clonotype has more than one count but fewer than ten. This chain joins TRBV7-9 and TRBJ2-1, with TRBD2 matching 14 bases. Germline V CDR1 and CDR2: SEHNR, FQNEAQ (reference sequence). Trimming took 5 bases from V and 9 from J; bases not matched to a gene: 9. The CDR3 length is 16 residues. DNA for the CDR3: TGTGCCAGCAGCGCGGGACTAGCGGGAGTTACCATTGAGCAGTTCTTC. Protein product: CASSAGLAGVTIEQFF.

This clonotype was found many times. This rearrangement joins TRBV6-5 to TRBJ2-7; no clear D. This CDR3 comprises 11 residues. Germline loops: CDR1 MNHEY, CDR2 SVGAGI. V dropped 9 bases and J dropped 0 bases, with 6 bases sitting between them. CDR3 residues: CASRSSYEQYF. In nucleotides, the CDR3 is TGTGCCAGTCGGAGCTCCTACGAGCAGTACTTC.

A few counts support this clonotype. This chain joins TRBV20-1 and TRBJ1-2, with D maybe TRBD1 (5 bases). This CDR3 is built from 12 residues. Trimming shortened V by 0 bases and J by 4 bases, and 6 bases separated the two germline ends. From germline, CDR1 is DFQATT and CDR2 SNEGSKA (reference sequence). The DNA of the CDR3 is TGCAGTGCTAGAGAAGACAGCTATGGCTACACCTTC. Translation gives CSAREDSYGYTF.

The chain uses TRBV20-1 and TRBJ2-1, with 10 bases matching TRBD2. In germline, CDR1 is DFQATT, CDR2 SNEGSKA (reference sequence). This CDR3 is 13 amino acids long. CDR3 amino acids: CSPGLAGVYEQFF. The DNA for the CDR3 is TGCAGCCCGGGGCTAGCGGGAGTCTATGAGCAGTTCTTC.

This chain uses TRBV4-3 with TRBJ1-1, with 8 bases fitting TRBD1. The germline CDR1 and CDR2 sequences are LGHNA and YSLEER. This CDR3 spans 16 amino acids. The ends lost 6 bases at V and 5 bases at J; junction bases unmatched: 14. The CDR3 DNA reads TGCGCCAGCAGAGAGCATCTACAGGGGGGAGGGACTGAAGCTTTCTTT. This translates into CASREHLQGGGTEAFF.

This clonotype was counted many times. The chain combines TRBV20-1 with TRBJ1-5; the D gene is possibly TRBD1 (5 bases). CDR3 size: 13 residues. V was trimmed by 6 bases and J by 0 bases, leaving 9 bases between them. Germline CDR1 DFQATT, CDR2 SNEGSKA (reference sequence). The CDR3, as DNA: TGCAGTGCGAGGGGTACTAGCAATCAGCCCCAGCATTTT. The encoded protein is CSARGTSNQPQHF.

This clonotype came up a few times. The rearrangement joins TRBV18 to TRBJ1-3; D is uncertain. Trimming stripped 3 bases from V and 9 bases from J, with 12 bases between. Per the germline V gene, CDR1 is KGHSH and CDR2 is LQKENI. The CDR3 is 13 amino acids. CDR3 amino acids: CASSPREDGTIYF. The CDR3 DNA follows: TGTGCCAGCTCACCCCGGGAGGACGGCACCATATATTTT.

The chain recombines TRBV6-1 with TRBJ1-4; 11 nucleotides line up with TRBD1. Germline assignment: CDR1 MNHNS and CDR2 SASEGT. CDR3 size: 16 residues. The trim removed 5 bases at V and 8 bases at J, leaving 10 bases unmatched. The CDR3 nucleotides read TGTGCCAGCAGTCTGGACAGGGGGCGCGCGGGGGAAAAACTGTTTTTT. The encoded protein is CASSLDRGRAGEKLFF.

The J gene is TRBJ2-2, the V gene TRBV3-1, with D unclear. Germline V gene lookup returns CDR1 LGHDT and CDR2 YNNKEL (reference sequence). The CDR3 spans 15 residues. The ends were cut back, 1 base at V and 4 bases at J, with 10 bases in the middle. In nucleotides, the CDR3 is TGTGCCAGCAGCCAAGTCTCAGGTTTCACCGGGGAGCTGTTTTTT. It yields the protein CASSQVSGFTGELFF.

This clonotype was detected many times. The rearrangement links TRBV25-1 to TRBJ2-7; 8 positions match TRBD1. The CDR3 length is 15 residues. Germline assignment: CDR1 MGHDK and CDR2 SYGVNS. V dropped 4 bases and J dropped 3; count of bases not matched to a gene: 8. This CDR3 is CASSGLGQGHYEQYF. The CDR3 DNA reads as TGTGCCAGCAGTGGCTTAGGACAGGGCCACTACGAGCAGTACTTC.

The CDR3 nucleotides read TGTGCCAGCAGTGAACGTCAGGGGACAGGAGACTACAATGAGCAGTTCTTC. It is translated as CASSERQGTGDYNEQFF. The chain has TRBV2 and TRBJ2-1; TRBD1 matches 8 bases. Germline CDR1 SNHLY, CDR2 FYNNEI. V was pared by 2 bases and J by 3 bases, with 9 bases of the junction left unmatched. The CDR3 has 17 amino acids.